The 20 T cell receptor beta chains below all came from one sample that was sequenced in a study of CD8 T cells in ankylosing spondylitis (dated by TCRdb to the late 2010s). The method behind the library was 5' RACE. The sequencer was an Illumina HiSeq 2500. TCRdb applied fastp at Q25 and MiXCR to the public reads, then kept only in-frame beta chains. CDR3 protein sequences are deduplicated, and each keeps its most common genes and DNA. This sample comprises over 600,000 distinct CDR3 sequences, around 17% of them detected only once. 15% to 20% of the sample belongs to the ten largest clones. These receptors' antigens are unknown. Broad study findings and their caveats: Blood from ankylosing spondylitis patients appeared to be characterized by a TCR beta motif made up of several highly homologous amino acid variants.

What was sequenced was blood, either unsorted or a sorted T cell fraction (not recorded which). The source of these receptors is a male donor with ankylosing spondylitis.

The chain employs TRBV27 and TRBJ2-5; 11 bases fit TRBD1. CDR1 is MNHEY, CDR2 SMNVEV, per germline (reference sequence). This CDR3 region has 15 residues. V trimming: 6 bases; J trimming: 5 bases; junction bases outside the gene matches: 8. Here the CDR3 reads CASRPGQGARETQYF. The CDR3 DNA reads TGTGCCAGCAGGCCAGGACAGGGGGCGAGGGAGACCCAGTACTTC.

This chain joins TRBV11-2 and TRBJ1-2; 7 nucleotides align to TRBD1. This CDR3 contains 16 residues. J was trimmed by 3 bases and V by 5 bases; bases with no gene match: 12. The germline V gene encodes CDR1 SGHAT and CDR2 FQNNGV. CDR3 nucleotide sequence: TGTGCCAGCAGCCCAAGGGCCTTTGGACAGGACTATGGCTACACCTTC. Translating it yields CASSPRAFGQDYGYTF.

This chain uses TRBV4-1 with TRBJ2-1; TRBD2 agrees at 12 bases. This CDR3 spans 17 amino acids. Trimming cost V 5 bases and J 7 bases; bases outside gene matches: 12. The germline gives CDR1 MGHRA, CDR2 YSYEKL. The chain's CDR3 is CASSIQPLAGGQNEQFF. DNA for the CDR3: TGCGCCAGCAGCATCCAACCACTAGCGGGGGGACAAAATGAGCAGTTCTTC.

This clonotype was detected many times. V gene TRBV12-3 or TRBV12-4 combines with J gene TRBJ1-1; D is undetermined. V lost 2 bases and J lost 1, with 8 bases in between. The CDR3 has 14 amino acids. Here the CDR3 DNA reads TGTGCCAGCAGTTTATGGGCCGCGAACACTGAAGCTTTCTTT. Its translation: CASSLWAANTEAFF.

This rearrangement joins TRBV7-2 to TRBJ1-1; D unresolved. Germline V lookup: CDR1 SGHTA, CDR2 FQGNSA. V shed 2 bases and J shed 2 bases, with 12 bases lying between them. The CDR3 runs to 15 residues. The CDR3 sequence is CASSLRGFGNTEAFF. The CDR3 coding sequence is TGTGCCAGCAGCTTAAGAGGGTTTGGTAACACTGAAGCTTTCTTT. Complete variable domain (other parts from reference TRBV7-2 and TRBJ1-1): GAGVSQSPSNKVTEKGKDVELRCDPISGHTALYWYRQSLGQGLEFLIYFQGNSAPDKSGLPSDRFSAERTGGSVSTLTIQRTQQEDSAVYLCASSLRGFGNTEAFFGQGTRLTVV.

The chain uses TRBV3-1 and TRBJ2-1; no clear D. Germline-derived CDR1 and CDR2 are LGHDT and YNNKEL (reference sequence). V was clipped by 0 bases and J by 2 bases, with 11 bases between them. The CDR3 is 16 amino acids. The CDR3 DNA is TGTGCCAGCAGCCAAGATTACGGTCCGCCCTACAATGAGCAGTTCTTC. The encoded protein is CASSQDYGPPYNEQFF.

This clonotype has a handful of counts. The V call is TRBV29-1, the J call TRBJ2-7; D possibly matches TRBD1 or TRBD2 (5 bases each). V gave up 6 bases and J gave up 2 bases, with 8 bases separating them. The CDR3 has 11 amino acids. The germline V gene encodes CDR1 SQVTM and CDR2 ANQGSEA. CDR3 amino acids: CSVGVTYEQYF. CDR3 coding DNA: TGCAGCGTGGGGGTAACCTACGAGCAGTACTTC.

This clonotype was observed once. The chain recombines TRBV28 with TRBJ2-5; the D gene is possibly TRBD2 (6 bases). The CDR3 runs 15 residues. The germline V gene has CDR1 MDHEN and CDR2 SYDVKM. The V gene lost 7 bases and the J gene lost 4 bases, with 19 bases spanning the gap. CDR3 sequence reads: CASTPVGAGRETQYF. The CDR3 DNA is TGTGCCAGCACCCCCGTCGGGGCGGGGAGAGAGACCCAGTACTTC. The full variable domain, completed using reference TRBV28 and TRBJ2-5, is DVKVTQSSRYLVKRTGEKVFLECVQDMDHENMFWYRQDPGLGLRLIYFSYDVKMKEKGDIPEGYSVSREKKERFSLILESASTNQTSMYLCASTPVGAGRETQYFGPGTRLLVL.

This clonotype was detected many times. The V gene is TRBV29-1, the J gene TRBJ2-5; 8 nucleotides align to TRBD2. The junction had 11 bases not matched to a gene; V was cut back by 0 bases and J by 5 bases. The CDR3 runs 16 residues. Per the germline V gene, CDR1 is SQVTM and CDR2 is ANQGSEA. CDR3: CSVEESEAGAGETQYF. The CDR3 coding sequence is TGCAGCGTTGAAGAATCCGAAGCGGGAGCCGGGGAGACCCAGTACTTC.

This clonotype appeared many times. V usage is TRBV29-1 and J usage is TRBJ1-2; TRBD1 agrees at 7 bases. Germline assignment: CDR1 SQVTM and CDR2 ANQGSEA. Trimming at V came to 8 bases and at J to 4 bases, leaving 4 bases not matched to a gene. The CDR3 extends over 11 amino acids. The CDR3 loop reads CSTRDSYGYTF. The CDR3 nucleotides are TGCAGCACCCGGGACAGCTATGGCTACACCTTC.

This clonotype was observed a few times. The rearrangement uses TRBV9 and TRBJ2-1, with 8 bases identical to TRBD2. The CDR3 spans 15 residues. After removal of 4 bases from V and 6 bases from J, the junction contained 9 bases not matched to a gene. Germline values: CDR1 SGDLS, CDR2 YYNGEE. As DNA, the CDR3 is TGTGCCAGCAGCCCCGGGACTAGAAGTATCAATGAGCAGTTCTTC. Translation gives CASSPGTRSINEQFF.

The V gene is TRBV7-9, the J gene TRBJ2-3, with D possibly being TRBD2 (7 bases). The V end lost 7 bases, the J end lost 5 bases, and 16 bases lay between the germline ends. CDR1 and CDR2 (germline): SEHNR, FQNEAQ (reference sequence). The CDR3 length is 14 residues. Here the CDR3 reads CASTPGGRVDTQYF. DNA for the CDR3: TGTGCCAGCACCCCGGGGGGCCGAGTAGATACGCAGTATTTT. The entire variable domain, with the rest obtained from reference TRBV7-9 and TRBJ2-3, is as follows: DTGVSQNPRHKITKRGQNVTFRCDPISEHNRLYWYRQTLGQGPEFLTYFQNEAQLEKSRLLSDRFSAERPKGSFSTLEIQRTEQGDSAMYLCASTPGGRVDTQYFGPGTRLTVL.

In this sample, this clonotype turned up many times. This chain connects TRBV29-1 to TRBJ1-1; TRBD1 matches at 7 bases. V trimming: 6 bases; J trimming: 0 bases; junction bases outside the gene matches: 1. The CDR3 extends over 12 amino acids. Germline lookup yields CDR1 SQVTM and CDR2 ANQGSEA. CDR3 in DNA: TGCAGCGTAACAGGGGTGAACACTGAAGCTTTCTTT. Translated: CSVTGVNTEAFF.

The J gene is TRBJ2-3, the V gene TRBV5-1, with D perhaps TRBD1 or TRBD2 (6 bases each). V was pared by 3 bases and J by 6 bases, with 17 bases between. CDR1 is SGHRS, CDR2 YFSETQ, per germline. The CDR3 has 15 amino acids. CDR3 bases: TGCGCCAGCAGCTCAAGGGGGGCAAGTGGCGATACGCAGTATTTT. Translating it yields CASSSRGASGDTQYF.

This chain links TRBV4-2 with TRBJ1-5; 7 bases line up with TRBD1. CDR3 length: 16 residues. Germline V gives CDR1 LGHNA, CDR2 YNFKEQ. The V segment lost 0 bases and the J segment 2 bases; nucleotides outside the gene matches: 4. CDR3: CASSQDTGAGNQPQHF. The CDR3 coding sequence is TGTGCCAGCAGCCAAGACACAGGGGCGGGCAATCAGCCCCAGCATTTT.

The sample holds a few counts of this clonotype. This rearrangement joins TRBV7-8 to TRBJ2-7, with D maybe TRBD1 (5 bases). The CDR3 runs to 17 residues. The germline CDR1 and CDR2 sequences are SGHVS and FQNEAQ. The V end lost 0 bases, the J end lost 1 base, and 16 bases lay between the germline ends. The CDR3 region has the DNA TGTGCCAGCAGCTTAGCCGCGAACAGGATTAGTTCCTACGAGCAGTACTTC. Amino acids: CASSLAANRISSYEQYF.

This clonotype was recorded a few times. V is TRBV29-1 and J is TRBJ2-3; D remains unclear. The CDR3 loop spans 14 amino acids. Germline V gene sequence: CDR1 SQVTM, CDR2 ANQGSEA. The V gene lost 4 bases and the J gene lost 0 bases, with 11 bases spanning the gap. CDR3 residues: CSVVGTSSTDTQYF. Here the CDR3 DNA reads TGCAGCGTTGTGGGAACTTCAAGCACAGATACGCAGTATTTT.

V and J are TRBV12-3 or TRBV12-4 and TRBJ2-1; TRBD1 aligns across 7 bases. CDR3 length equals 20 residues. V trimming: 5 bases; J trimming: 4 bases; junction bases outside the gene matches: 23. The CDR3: CASSQLGQSRTRPNYNEQFF. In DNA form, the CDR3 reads TGTGCCAGCAGTCAATTGGGACAGTCGAGGACCAGACCTAATTACAATGAGCAGTTCTTC.

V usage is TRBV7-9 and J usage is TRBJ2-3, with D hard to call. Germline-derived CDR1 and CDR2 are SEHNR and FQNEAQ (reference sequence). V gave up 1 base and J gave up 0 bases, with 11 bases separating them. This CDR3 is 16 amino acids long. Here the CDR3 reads CASSLGVTDSTDTQYF. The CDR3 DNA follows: TGTGCCAGCAGCTTAGGAGTGACGGACAGCACAGATACGCAGTATTTT.

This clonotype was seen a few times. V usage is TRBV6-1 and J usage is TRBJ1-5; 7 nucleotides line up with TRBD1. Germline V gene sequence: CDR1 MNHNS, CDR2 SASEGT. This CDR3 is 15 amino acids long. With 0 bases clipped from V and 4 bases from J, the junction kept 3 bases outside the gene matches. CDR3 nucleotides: TGTGCCAGCAGTGAAGCGCGACAGGGTAATCAGCCCCAGCATTTT. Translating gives CASSEARQGNQPQHF.